A single sample is the source of the 27 T cell receptor delta chains below, sequenced in a study of gamma-delta chains in newborns, infants, children. TCRdb re-processed the reads via CATT. The repertoire holds some 3,600 delta-chain clones, 44% seen once, with approximately 9% in the top ten. Source: blood, taken at week 6. The origin of the receptors is a child who was a newborn, infant or young child, either healthy, febrile or measles-vaccinated (not recorded which).

As to this clone: Distinct nucleotide sequences in the sample also encode this CDR3. V usage is TRDV2 and J usage is TRDJ3; the match to TRDD3 covers 11 bases. Germline CDR1 and CDR2: GEAIGNYY and EKD. CDR3 size: 20 residues. J was trimmed by 2 bases and V by 3 bases; bases with no gene match: 11. CDR3 DNA sequence: TGTGCCTGTGACCCCCTCTCGTTGGGGGATACGCCCTGGGACACCCGACAGATGTTTTTC. Its protein is CACDPLSLGDTPWDTRQMFF.

Regarding this clone: A read error likely explains this, since a far larger clone differs by one base. The genes are TRDV2 and TRDJ1; no definite D call. The CDR3 has 14 amino acids. The V gene's germline CDR1 is GEAIGNYY and CDR2 EKD. Trimming cost V 0 bases and J 1 base, with 8 bases left between them. The CDR3 loop is CACDTLECTDKLIF. In nucleotides, the CDR3 is TGTGCCTGTGACACCCTCGAGTGCACCGATAAACTCATCTTT.

This rearrangement joins TRDV2 to TRDJ3; 9 positions agree with TRDD3. CDR1 GEAIGNYY and CDR2 EKD come from the germline V gene. V lost 3 bases, J lost 5 bases, and 10 bases stayed unmatched. The CDR3 totals 18 residues. The chain's CDR3 is CACDYWGRFGGDTRQMFF. The CDR3 DNA follows: TGTGCCTGTGACTACTGGGGGAGATTTGGCGGGGACACCCGACAGATGTTTTTC.

About this clone itself: Germline and junction disagree at one end, which may indicate a read error. The J gene is TRDJ1, the V gene TRDV2, with 7 bases that match TRDD2. The germline CDR1 and CDR2 sequences are GEAIGNYY and EKD. This CDR3 is 17 amino acids long. The CDR3 coding sequence is TGTGCCTTTCCACCGGCCTTCCTTAAGGGCAACACCGATAAACTCACCTTT. This codes for CAFPPAFLKGNTDKLTF.

The chain recombines TRDV3 with TRDJ1; TRDD3 matches 7 bases. The CDR3 runs to 17 residues. Germline V gene data show CDR1 as TVYSNPD and CDR2 as GDNSRS (reference sequence). V was clipped by 0 bases and J by 0 bases; unmatched bases: 13. DNA of the CDR3: TGTGCCTTTAGGGTCTGGGGGCCTTGGACCTACACCGATAAACTCATCTTT. Translation gives CAFRVWGPWTYTDKLIF.

By proportion, this clone is medium-sized. The chain joins TRDV1 to TRDJ3; 9 bases line up with TRDD3. CDR1 TSWWSYY and CDR2 QGS come from the germline V gene. The CDR3 contains 18 residues. V shed 6 bases and J 0 bases; nucleotides not matched to a gene: 6. The CDR3 region has the DNA TGTGCTCTTGGTGACGGCTGGGGGATCTCCTGGGACACCCGACAGATGTTTTTC. The encoded protein is CALGDGWGISWDTRQMFF.

With regard to this clone: One base away lies a much larger clone, so this may be a sequencing read error. In the same sample, other DNA sequences code for this CDR3. The J gene is TRDJ1, the V gene TRDV2, with TRDD3 identical over 9 bases. CDR3 length: 16 residues. The germline V gene has CDR1 GEAIGNYY and CDR2 EKD. The J segment lost 1 base and the V segment lost 7 bases, leaving 12 bases of the junction unmatched. CDR3 nucleotides: TGTGCCTGCGATAACCTTACTGGGGGACCCACCGATAAACTCATCTTT. It codes for CACDNLTGGPTDKLIF.

This clone was recorded a few times. The V call is TRDV1, the J call TRDJ1; D may be TRDD2 (5 bases). Germline V gives CDR1 TSWWSYY, CDR2 QGS. The CDR3 consists of 21 residues. V was clipped by 4 bases and J by 0 bases, with 30 bases between them. In nucleotides, the CDR3 is TGTGCTCTTGGGGTCCCTACTACGATTCCCACTCCGTCCGAGTACACCGATAAACTCATCTTT. It translates to CALGVPTTIPTPSEYTDKLIF.

This clone was recorded a few times. J is TRDJ1 and V is TRDV1; the match to TRDD2 covers 7 bases. Germline lookup yields CDR1 TSWWSYY and CDR2 QGS. V trimming: 1 base; J trimming: 0 bases; junction bases outside the gene matches: 8. The CDR3 length is 17 residues. For the CDR3, the DNA is TGTGCTCTTGGGGAACATCCCTTCCTTACGTACACCGATAAACTCATCTTT. Translating it yields CALGEHPFLTYTDKLIF.

V gene TRDV1 combines with J gene TRDJ1; possibly TRDD3 for D (5 bases). Trimming removed 1 base from V and 4 bases from J, with 22 bases in between. CDR1 and CDR2 (germline): TSWWSYY, QGS. The CDR3 has 18 amino acids. The CDR3 sequence: CALGEPSLYSQGGDKLIF. For the CDR3, the DNA is TGTGCTCTTGGGGAACCCTCCCTCTACAGCCAGGGGGGCGATAAACTCATCTTT.

As regards this clone: A much larger clone is a single base away; this may be a read error. V gene TRDV2 combines with J gene TRDJ3, with a weak D call TRDD3 (5 bases). This CDR3 spans 18 amino acids. The germline gives CDR1 GEAIGNYY, CDR2 EKD. The CDR3 nucleotides read TGTGCCTATGACACCGCGGGGGTCAGCTCCTGGGACACCCGACAGATGTTTTTC. Translation: CAYDTAGVSSWDTRQMFF.

The V and J genes are TRDV1 and TRDJ1, with TRDD3 matching over 8 bases. J lost 0 bases, V lost 0 bases, and 15 bases had no gene match. The germline V gene encodes CDR1 TSWWSYY and CDR2 QGS. The CDR3 runs 20 residues. The CDR3 here is CALGELPSPREGIHTDKLIF. As DNA, the CDR3 is TGTGCTCTTGGGGAACTTCCTTCCCCCCGGGAGGGGATACACACCGATAAACTCATCTTT.

The chain carries TRDV3 and TRDJ1, with 7 bases lining up with TRDD3. CDR3 length: 16 residues. CDR1 is TVYSNPD and CDR2 is GDNSRS in the germline V gene (reference sequence). With V trimmed by 3 bases and J by 4 bases, 17 bases remained unmatched. The CDR3 DNA follows: TGTGCCTTCCTAGGCCCCCGGATACGCGAGGTCGATAAACTCATCTTT. It codes for CAFLGPRIREVDKLIF.

Notes on this clone: A much larger clone sits a single nucleotide away, making a read error possible. The chain combines TRDV2 with TRDJ3; 12 nucleotides align to TRDD3. This CDR3 spans 20 amino acids. Per germline, CDR1 GEAIGNYY and CDR2 EKD. CDR3 sequence reads: CACDTVLLGDTSWDTRQVFF. Here the CDR3 DNA reads TGTGCCTGTGACACGGTTCTACTGGGGGATACCTCCTGGGACACCCGACAGGTGTTTTTC.

CDR3 coding DNA: TGTGCTCTTGGGGACTACTGGGGTGGTCTGGGCCCCAGAGACACCGATAAACTCATCTTT. It specifies CALGDYWGGLGPRDTDKLIF. The chain recombines TRDV1 with TRDJ1, with 7 bases fitting TRDD3. The CDR3 runs 20 residues. Germline assignment: CDR1 TSWWSYY and CDR2 QGS. V lost 3 bases and J lost 0; bases outside the gene matches: 19.

V usage is TRDV1 and J usage is TRDJ1; 10 nucleotides match TRDD3. The V gene end was trimmed by 3 bases and the J gene end by 0 bases; junction bases not matched to a gene: 19. The CDR3 totals 21 residues. The germline CDR1 and CDR2 sequences are TSWWSYY and QGS. DNA for the CDR3: TGTGCTCTTGGGGAGTTTACATTTCCTACCCTGGGGGATAGGTACACCGATAAACTCATCTTT. As protein: CALGEFTFPTLGDRYTDKLIF.

The chain recombines TRDV2 with TRDJ1; 9 bases are a match to TRDD3. This CDR3 has 18 residues. CDR1 GEAIGNYY and CDR2 EKD come from the germline V gene. J lost 3 bases, V lost 2 bases, and 15 bases had no gene match. The CDR3, as DNA: TGTGCCTGTGACAAACTGCCCCTGGGGGATTCGGGCGCCGATAAACTCATCTTT. Its translation: CACDKLPLGDSGADKLIF.

This clone was observed a single time. The V call is TRDV3, the J call TRDJ1; 7 bases line up with TRDD2. V lost 4 bases to trimming and J lost 1 base; unmatched junction nucleotides: 18. Germline loops: CDR1 TVYSNPD, CDR2 GDNSRS (reference sequence). This CDR3 is 17 amino acids long. The CDR3 nucleotides are TGTGCCTACCATGACTTCCTAAAGACCGTGGGCACCGATAAACTCATCTTT. Translating gives CAYHDFLKTVGTDKLIF.

Remarks on this clone: One base away lies a much larger clone, so this may be a sequencing read error. The same CDR3 arises from other DNA sequences in this sample as well. The chain uses TRDV2 and TRDJ1; 12 bases line up with TRDD3. This CDR3 contains 18 residues. CDR1 GEAIGNYY and CDR2 EKD come from the germline V gene. The CDR3 DNA follows: TGTGCCTGCGACACGGCTGGGGGATACGCGCTCTACACCGATAAACTCATCTTT. Translation gives CACDTAGGYALYTDKLIF.

By frequency in the sample, this clone is medium-sized (0.01 to 0.1%). The V call is TRDV2, the J call TRDJ1, with 11 bases lining up with TRDD3. The CDR3 sequence is 18 residues long. CDR1 is GEAIGNYY and CDR2 is EKD in the germline V gene. The ends lost 1 base at V and 0 bases at J; junction bases unmatched: 9. The CDR3 bases are TGTGCCTGTGACACAATCGAACTGGGGGATAGAAACACCGATAAACTCATCTTT. This translates into CACDTIELGDRNTDKLIF.

The V and J genes are TRDV2 and TRDJ1; 10 bases map to TRDD3. The V and J ends lost 0 bases and 1 base, in that order; junction bases with no gene match: 16. Germline V gene sequence: CDR1 GEAIGNYY, CDR2 EKD. The CDR3 consists of 20 residues. The CDR3 DNA is TGTGCCTGTGACACCGGCCTGTTCGGGGTGGGGGATACTAGCACCGATAAACTCATCTTT. This encodes CACDTGLFGVGDTSTDKLIF.

The rearrangement uses TRDV1 and TRDJ1; 7 positions match TRDD3. There are 19 residues in the CDR3. The germline V gene has CDR1 TSWWSYY and CDR2 QGS. After removal of 2 bases from V and 0 bases from J, the junction contained 15 bases not matched to a gene. The CDR3 sequence is CALGERGRLGATDTDKLIF. The DNA for the CDR3 is TGTGCTCTTGGGGAAAGAGGGCGTCTGGGGGCCACGGACACCGATAAACTCATCTTT.

Turning to this clone: This specimen includes other DNA sequences encoding the same CDR3. The chain links TRDV2 to TRDJ1, with 9 bases fitting TRDD3. Germline V gene data show CDR1 as GEAIGNYY and CDR2 as EKD. The J segment lost 2 bases and the V segment lost 3 bases, leaving 3 bases of the junction unmatched. CDR3 length: 14 residues. Here the CDR3 DNA reads TGTGCCTGTGACTTTCTGGGGGATACCGATAAACTCATCTTT. Its translation is CACDFLGDTDKLIF.

This clone is categorized as large. This same CDR3 is encoded by further DNA sequences in the sample. The chain uses TRDV2 and TRDJ2; 10 bases are a match to TRDD3. V lost 3 bases to trimming and J lost 5 bases; unmatched junction nucleotides: 2. This CDR3 comprises 14 residues. In germline, CDR1 is GEAIGNYY, CDR2 EKD. The DNA for the CDR3 is TGTGCCTGTGACGTACTGGGGGATACAGCACAACTCTTCTTT. It specifies CACDVLGDTAQLFF.

Concerning this clone: The sample carries other DNA sequences with the same CDR3. The V gene is TRDV1, the J gene TRDJ1; D may be TRDD2 (5 bases). The germline V and J ends were trimmed by 6 bases and 0 bases, with 23 bases remaining between them. CDR1 and CDR2 (germline): TSWWSYY, QGS. The CDR3 contains 18 residues. CDR3 protein: CALGGSPSILPHTDKLIF. In nucleotides, the CDR3 is TGTGCTCTTGGAGGTTCACCTTCTATACTGCCCCACACCGATAAACTCATCTTT.

A word on this clone: An end of the junction does not agree with germline; a read error may underlie this. The chain recombines TRDV2 with TRDJ1; 7 bases agree with TRDD3. From germline, CDR1 is GEAIGNYY and CDR2 EKD. The CDR3 length is 14 residues. CDR3: CACGTGGYTDKLIF. For the CDR3, the DNA is TGTGCCTGTGGCACCGGGGGATACACCGATAAACTCATCTTT.

This clone is medium-sized (0.01 to 0.1%) by share. CDR3 nucleotide sequence: TGTGCTCTTGGCCCCCAGTACACCGATAAACTCATCTTT. Protein product: CALGPQYTDKLIF. The chain joins TRDV1 to TRDJ1; D is uncertain. In germline, CDR1 is TSWWSYY, CDR2 QGS. CDR3 length: 13 residues. V lost 6 bases and J 0 bases, leaving 8 bases between the germline ends.